These 9 T cell receptor beta chains were all obtained from the same sample, sequenced in a study of molecular identifiers for immune sequencing clone quantification. One entry per CDR3 protein results from TCRdb running MiXCR on the PCR reads. The sample has some 650,000 distinct CDR3 sequences, about 20% seen once. Specimen: naive CD8+ T cells from blood, with Jurkat cell RNA spiked in. The subset denotes: FACS-sorted CD8+CD4-CCR7+CD45RA+ naive T cells. The receptors were gathered from a human donor in good health. Some libraries in this study had Jurkat cell RNA spiked in.

As to this clonotype: Compared with germline, one end of the junction differs, possibly owing to a read error. This rearrangement joins TRBV28 to TRBJ2-1; the D is unclear. CDR3 size: 16 residues. CDR1 is MDHEN and CDR2 is SYDVKM in the germline V gene. For the CDR3, the DNA is TGTGCCAGCTTACCCACGATACGGCCGGGCTACAATGAGCAGCTCTTC. Protein: CASLPTIRPGYNEQLF.

This clonotype was found a few times. This chain uses TRBV4-1 with TRBJ2-3; 7 nucleotides agree with TRBD2. The CDR3 loop spans 17 amino acids. V was clipped by 0 bases and J by 6 bases; unmatched bases: 12. Germline V gene data show CDR1 as MGHRA and CDR2 as YSYEKL. CDR3 residues: CASSQDGEGRLGDTQYF. The CDR3 DNA reads as TGCGCCAGCAGCCAAGATGGGGAGGGGCGTTTGGGGGATACGCAGTATTTT.

As concerns this clonotype: It may be a read error: a sequence one base away is much more abundant. The chain is built from TRBV7-9 and TRBJ2-2; D remains ambiguous. CDR3 length: 15 residues. In germline, CDR1 is SEHNR, CDR2 FQNEAQ (reference sequence). The CDR3 loop is CARSLFESRSWELFF. Written as DNA, the CDR3 is TGTGCCAGAAGCTTATTCGAAAGTAGAAGCTGGGAGCTGTTTTTT.

This clonotype was counted at least ten times. This chain uses TRBV14 with TRBJ1-1; D not certain. Germline V CDR1 and CDR2: SGHDN, FVKESK. V gave up 0 bases and J gave up 6 bases, with 11 bases separating them. This CDR3 contains 14 residues. The CDR3 DNA reads as TGTGCCAGCAGCCAAGATGAAATGGTGGCTGAAGCTTTCTTT. This gives the protein CASSQDEMVAEAFF.

Concerning this clonotype itself: A much bigger clone sits one base away, suggesting this may be a read error. The chain recombines TRBV27 with TRBJ1-5; D is uncertain. Germline V lookup: CDR1 MNHEY, CDR2 SMNVEV (reference sequence). The CDR3 is 14 amino acids. CDR3 bases: TGTGCCAGCAGTTTGGGCCAGTTCGCTCAGCCCCGGCATTTT. It yields the protein CASSLGQFAQPRHF.

V and J are TRBV12-3 or TRBV12-4 and TRBJ2-2; 9 bases align to TRBD2. CDR3 length equals 16 residues. V lost 5 bases, J lost 4 bases, and 8 bases stayed unmatched. The CDR3 bases are TGTGCCAGCAGTCAGTTTAGCGGGAGATTCACCGGGGAGCTGTTTTTT. This codes for CASSQFSGRFTGELFF.

The chain combines TRBV21-1 with TRBJ2-7; the table names TRBD2, a call not compared with the DNA. TRBV21-1 is an annotated pseudogene. The CDR3 length is 18 residues. Here the CDR3 reads CAGSTDNPGLAGGTEQYF. CDR3 nucleotides: TGTGCCGGCAGCACGGATAATCCAGGACTAGCGGGAGGAACCGAGCAGTACTTC.

This clonotype was seen many times. This chain joins TRBV7-3 and TRBJ2-3; unclear D gene. CDR3 length: 13 amino acids. CDR1 and CDR2 from the germline V gene are SGHTA and FQGTGA. V lost 2 bases to trimming and J lost 4 bases, with 7 bases between them. The CDR3 bases are TGTGCCAGCAGCTTACTAATGTCAGATACGCAGTATTTT. It translates to CASSLLMSDTQYF.

This clonotype was counted between two and nine times. The rearrangement links TRBV4-3 to TRBJ2-1, with 7 bases aligning to TRBD2. With V trimmed by 0 bases and J by 3 bases, 8 bases remained unmatched. The CDR3 totals 17 residues. Germline values: CDR1 LGHNA, CDR2 YSLEER. CDR3: CASSQDSQRGHYNEQFF. Written as DNA, the CDR3 is TGCGCCAGCAGCCAAGACAGTCAGCGGGGCCACTACAATGAGCAGTTCTTC.